The 30 T cell receptor beta chains reported below all come from one sample, sequenced in a study of T cell responses to AZD1222 COVID-19 vaccine. Only in-frame clones appear in the TCRdb table, and some are missing; sequencing was by immunoSEQ multiplex PCR. Seen here are about 70,000 clones, 88% observed once, and the top ten hold approximately 5.4%. Sequencing used peripheral blood, obtained on day 0 of MenACWY control vaccination. These receptors originate from an adult in good health.

V and J are TRBV15 and TRBJ1-6; TRBD1 aligns across 9 bases. The germline gives CDR1 LNHNV, CDR2 YYDKDF (reference sequence). The CDR3 runs 16 residues. The V segment lost 1 base and the J segment 9 bases; nucleotides outside the gene matches: 7. CDR3 residues: CATSRAGTGNSSPLHF. In DNA form, the CDR3 reads TGTGCCACCAGCAGAGCCGGGACAGGGAACAGTTCACCCCTCCACTTT.

This rearrangement joins TRBV11-3 to TRBJ1-6; no clear D gene. Germline-derived CDR1 and CDR2 are SGHNT and YENEEA. There are 14 residues in the CDR3. V was clipped by 5 bases and J by 7 bases, with 12 bases between them. This chain's CDR3 is CASSKIAKNSPLHF. The CDR3 DNA follows: TGTGCCAGCAGCAAGATAGCTAAAAATTCACCCCTCCACTTT. Variable domain in full (rest from reference TRBV11-3 and TRBJ1-6): EAGVVQSPRYKIIEKKQPVAFWCNPISGHNTLYWYLQNLGQGPELLIRYENEEAVDDSQLPKDRFSAERLKGVDSTLKIQPAELGDSAVYLCASSKIAKNSPLHFGNGTRLTVT.

The chain recombines TRBV5-6 with TRBJ1-6; TRBD1 matches 7 bases. Germline-derived CDR1 and CDR2 are SGHDT and YYEEEE. The CDR3 covers 16 residues. The trim removed 2 bases at V and 3 bases at J, leaving 5 bases unmatched. The CDR3: CASSLGTVDYNSPLHF. The CDR3 nucleotides read TGTGCCAGCAGCTTAGGGACAGTTGACTATAATTCACCCCTCCACTTT.

The chain carries TRBV12-3 or TRBV12-4 and TRBJ1-5; D remains unclear. V lost 2 bases to trimming and J lost 6 bases, with 5 bases between them. The CDR3 contains 12 residues. CDR3 residues: CASSLPGQPQHF. CDR3 coding DNA: TGTGCCAGCAGTTTACCCGGTCAGCCCCAGCATTTT.

The V gene is TRBV24-1, the J gene TRBJ1-5; weak D call: TRBD1 (5 bases). Trimming took 5 bases from V and 4 from J, leaving 11 bases between them. This CDR3 is built from 14 residues. Germline V gene sequence: CDR1 KGHDR, CDR2 SFDVKD. The CDR3 sequence: CATSGRDGNQPQHF. DNA for the CDR3: TGTGCCACCAGTGGCAGGGATGGGAATCAGCCCCAGCATTTT.

This rearrangement joins TRBV5-1 to TRBJ2-7, with TRBD2 as a possible D gene (7 bases). V was pared by 4 bases and J by 5 bases, with 19 bases between. Germline CDR1 is SGHRS and CDR2 is YFSETQ. This CDR3 has 15 residues. This CDR3 reads CASSLAMGGPDEQYF. The CDR3 DNA sequence: TGCGCCAGCAGCCTCGCGATGGGGGGGCCGGACGAGCAGTACTTC.

The chain uses TRBV12-3 or TRBV12-4 and TRBJ1-5, with D uncertain. V shed 8 bases and J shed 3 bases, with 8 bases lying between them. There are 12 residues in the CDR3. The CDR3 DNA follows: TGTGCCAGCGGGTACTACAATCAGCCCCAGCATTTT. It yields the protein CASGYYNQPQHF.

This chain joins TRBV28 and TRBJ2-7; unclear D gene. Germline V gives CDR1 MDHEN, CDR2 SYDVKM. With 2 bases removed from V and 0 bases from J, the gap between germline ends came to 11 bases. The CDR3 covers 15 residues. For the CDR3, the DNA is TGTGCCAGCAGTTTAAGACTGCTAAGCTCCTACGAGCAGTACTTC. The encoded protein is CASSLRLLSSYEQYF.

The genes are TRBV6-5 and TRBJ1-2; 11 nucleotides line up with TRBD1. The V gene's germline CDR1 is MNHEY and CDR2 SVGAGI. The V gene end was trimmed by 6 bases and the J gene end by 7 bases; junction bases not matched to a gene: 4. This CDR3 has 13 residues. This CDR3 is CASRDGQGAGYTF. CDR3 bases: TGTGCCAGCAGGGACGGACAGGGGGCTGGCTACACCTTC.

The chain recombines TRBV2 with TRBJ1-2; unclear D gene. Germline CDR1 and CDR2: SNHLY and FYNNEI. V gave up 2 bases and J gave up 2 bases, with 15 bases separating them. This CDR3 contains 16 residues. This CDR3 reads CASSETPWTANYGYTF. Written as DNA, the CDR3 is TGTGCCAGCAGTGAAACCCCTTGGACGGCAAACTATGGCTACACCTTC.

This chain joins TRBV3-1 (or the pseudogene TRBV3-2) and TRBJ2-1, with 10 bases identical to TRBD2. The CDR3 is 16 amino acids. V dropped 1 base and J dropped 7; count of bases not matched to a gene: 7. CDR1 is LGHDT and CDR2 is YNNKEL in the germline V gene (reference sequence). This CDR3 is CASSQASGGACNEQFF. The DNA for the CDR3 is TGTGCCAGCAGCCAAGCCAGCGGGGGGGCATGTAATGAGCAGTTCTTC.

V and J are TRBV4-1 and TRBJ1-3; 7 nucleotides line up with TRBD1. The length of the CDR3 is 17 residues. The V gene end was trimmed by 0 bases and the J gene end by 0 bases; junction bases not matched to a gene: 5. Germline CDR1 and CDR2: MGHRA and YSYEKL. The CDR3 loop is CASSQDPGQFSGNTIYF. The DNA of the CDR3 is TGCGCCAGCAGCCAAGATCCGGGACAGTTCTCTGGAAACACCATATATTTT.

The V gene is TRBV7-2, the J gene TRBJ1-6, with a possible D match to TRBD1 (5 bases). Germline CDR1 is SGHTA and CDR2 is FQGNSA. Deletions cut 6 bases from V and 9 bases from J, with 15 bases between. The CDR3 is 14 amino acids. This CDR3 reads CASSGTAGPSPLHF. CDR3 nucleotides: TGTGCCAGCAGTGGGACGGCGGGACCTTCACCCCTCCACTTT.

The J gene is TRBJ1-2, the V gene TRBV5-8; 10 nucleotides align to TRBD1. The germline V gene encodes CDR1 SGHTS and CDR2 YDEGEE. The trim removed 3 bases at V and 2 bases at J, leaving 7 bases unmatched. This CDR3 comprises 16 residues. The CDR3 coding sequence is TGTGCCAGCAGCTCCCGGTGGACAGGGGGGAACTATGGCTACACCTTC. Residues: CASSSRWTGGNYGYTF.

This clone was observed a handful of times. The gene calls are TRBV5-1 and TRBJ2-2; 16 nucleotides align to TRBD2. CDR1 is SGHRS and CDR2 is YFSETQ in the germline V gene. J lost 7 bases, V lost 4 bases, and 7 bases had no gene match. This CDR3 comprises 17 residues. CDR3 DNA sequence: TGCGCCAGCAGCATGGGACTAGCGGGGGGGCCCATCGGGGAGCTGTTTTTT. The encoded protein is CASSMGLAGGPIGELFF.

The chain couples TRBV7-9 to TRBJ1-4; TRBD1 aligns across 7 bases. The CDR3 length is 17 residues. Germline-derived CDR1 and CDR2 are SEHNR and FQNEAQ (reference sequence). The junction had 5 bases not matched to a gene; V was cut back by 1 base and J by 0 bases. The CDR3 DNA reads as TGTGCCAGCAGCTTAGGACAGGGAGGTTCAACTAATGAAAAACTGTTTTTT. Its protein is CASSLGQGGSTNEKLFF. Full variable domain (missing parts from reference TRBV7-9 and TRBJ1-4): DTGVSQNPRHKITKRGQNVTFRCDPISEHNRLYWYRQTLGQGPEFLTYFQNEAQLEKSRLLSDRFSAERPKGSFSTLEIQRTEQGDSAMYLCASSLGQGGSTNEKLFFGSGTQLSVL.

The chain carries TRBV7-2 and TRBJ2-7; 11 bases fit TRBD2. Germline-derived CDR1 and CDR2 are SGHTA and FQGNSA. The CDR3 extends over 15 amino acids. V lost 3 bases to trimming and J lost 0 bases; unmatched junction nucleotides: 1. The CDR3 nucleotides read TGTGCCAGCAGCTTGGGACTAGCGGTCTCCTACGAGCAGTACTTC. It specifies CASSLGLAVSYEQYF.

This chain joins TRBV10-3 and TRBJ1-1, with D possibly TRBD1 on 6 matching bases. Germline CDR1 is ENHRY and CDR2 is SYGVKD. Deletions cut 2 bases from V and 5 bases from J, with 15 bases between. The CDR3 consists of 15 residues. CDR3 coding DNA: TGTGCCATCAGTGAGGGGGGGGGCAAAATGACTGAAGCTTTCTTT. Translation gives CAISEGGGKMTEAFF.

The chain is built from TRBV13 and TRBJ2-7; a possible D gene is TRBD1 (6 bases). V lost 3 bases to trimming and J lost 3 bases, with 9 bases between them. This CDR3 contains 13 residues. Germline lookup yields CDR1 PRHDT and CDR2 FYEKMQ (reference sequence). CDR3 amino acids: CASSLTGGYEQYF. Here the CDR3 DNA reads TGTGCCAGCAGCTTGACAGGTGGCTACGAGCAGTACTTC.

V usage is TRBV7-2 and J usage is TRBJ2-7; D is possibly TRBD1 or TRBD2 (6 bases each). The V gene's germline CDR1 is SGHTA and CDR2 FQGNSA. The CDR3 spans 15 residues. V lost 2 bases to trimming and J lost 5 bases, with 16 bases between them. The CDR3 reads CASSLSGQGRHEQYF. The CDR3 nucleotides read TGTGCCAGCAGCTTATCGGGGCAGGGGAGGCACGAGCAGTACTTC.

The CDR3 loop reads CASSLNRDTNQPQHF. Written as DNA, the CDR3 is TGTGCCAGCAGTCTTAACAGGGATACGAATCAGCCCCAGCATTTT. This chain connects TRBV3-1 (or the pseudogene TRBV3-2) to TRBJ1-5; D is possibly TRBD1 (6 bases). Germline V gene data show CDR1 as LGHDT and CDR2 as YNNKEL (reference sequence). The CDR3 runs 15 residues. V lost 6 bases to trimming and J lost 4 bases, with 16 bases between them.

The V gene is TRBV25-1, the J gene TRBJ2-7; D is uncertain. Trimming removed 3 bases from V and 2 bases from J, with 5 bases in between. CDR1 and CDR2 from the germline V gene are MGHDK and SYGVNS. The CDR3 length is 12 residues. The DNA of the CDR3 is TGTGCCAGCAGTGACAGTCCCTACGAGCAGTACTTC. This encodes CASSDSPYEQYF.

The V call is TRBV11-2, the J call TRBJ2-7; unclear D gene. V gave up 2 bases and J gave up 3 bases, with 8 bases separating them. The CDR3 sequence is 13 residues long. Germline V gene sequence: CDR1 SGHAT, CDR2 FQNNGV. The CDR3 sequence: CASSLSTDYEQYF. The CDR3 nucleotides read TGTGCCAGCAGCTTATCTACAGACTACGAGCAGTACTTC. Using reference TRBV11-2 and TRBJ2-7 for the parts outside the CDR3, the full variable domain is EAGVAQSPRYKIIEKRQSVAFWCNPISGHATLYWYQQILGQGPKLLIQFQNNGVVDDSQLPKDRFSAERLKGVDSTLKIQPAKLEDSAVYLCASSLSTDYEQYFGPGTRLTVT.

The chain is built from TRBV9 and TRBJ1-5, with a possible D match to TRBD1 (5 bases). The CDR3 is 15 amino acids. Germline V gives CDR1 SGDLS, CDR2 YYNGEE. V gave up 4 bases and J gave up 2 bases, with 13 bases separating them. In DNA form, the CDR3 reads TGTGCCAGCAGCCCTTCCGACAGCCGCAATCAGCCCCAGCATTTT. This gives the protein CASSPSDSRNQPQHF.

The chain couples TRBV6-2 or TRBV6-3 to TRBJ2-1; 12 bases are shared with TRBD2. V was pared by 5 bases and J by 9 bases, with 8 bases of the junction left unmatched. Germline assignment: CDR1 MNHEY and CDR2 SVGEGT. The CDR3 length is 15 residues. CDR3 coding DNA: TGTGCCAGCAGTAAGCATACTAGCGGGGGGCTTGAGCAGTTCTTC. It specifies CASSKHTSGGLEQFF.

The chain employs TRBV10-3 and TRBJ2-6; no clear D. V shed 0 bases and J shed 0 bases, with 15 bases lying between them. The CDR3 spans 19 residues. Germline V gene sequence: CDR1 ENHRY, CDR2 SYGVKD. The CDR3 reads CAISESIMLGHSGANVLTF. In nucleotides, the CDR3 is TGTGCCATCAGTGAGTCGATAATGTTGGGCCACTCTGGGGCCAACGTCCTGACTTTC.

V gene TRBV18 combines with J gene TRBJ2-7; D gene ambiguous. CDR1 and CDR2 from the germline V gene are KGHSH and LQKENI. Between the trimmed V and J ends, which lost 2 bases and 3 bases, there was a span of 8 bases. The CDR3 has 13 residues. The CDR3 nucleotides are TGTGCCAGCTCACCAGACGGATACTACGAGCAGTACTTC. Protein product: CASSPDGYYEQYF.

This clone was seen only once. The rearrangement joins TRBV6-5 to TRBJ2-7; D gene unclear. Between the trimmed V and J ends, which lost 5 bases and 3 bases, there was a span of 5 bases. The CDR3 length is 11 residues. Germline loops: CDR1 MNHEY, CDR2 SVGAGI. The CDR3 sequence: CASSNLYEQYF. The CDR3 region has the DNA TGTGCCAGCAGTAACCTCTACGAGCAGTACTTC.

This chain connects TRBV2 to TRBJ1-3; possible D gene TRBD1, 5 bases. CDR3 length: 11 amino acids. The ends were cut back, 8 bases at V and 8 bases at J, with 10 bases in the middle. Germline V gene lookup returns CDR1 SNHLY and CDR2 FYNNEI. DNA for the CDR3: TGTGCCAGCGGGGGGGAGTACACCATATATTTT. It codes for CASGGEYTIYF.

V is TRBV4-1 and J is TRBJ2-5; 7 bases are shared with TRBD1. The germline V gene has CDR1 MGHRA and CDR2 YSYEKL. V lost 1 base and J lost 4; bases outside the gene matches: 6. CDR3 length equals 15 residues. The DNA of the CDR3 is TGCGCCAGCAGCCAAGTAGGGGCAGGGGGAGAGACCCAGTACTTC. Amino acid sequence: CASSQVGAGGETQYF.